The clone carrying this T cell receptor beta chain is a singleton in its sample. Its antigen is still unknown. This entry is derived from a study of shared clonotypes between healthy human individuals. In germline, CDR1 is WNHNN, CDR2 SYGVQD (reference sequence). Trimming cost V 0 bases and J 5 bases, with 13 bases left between them. This CDR3 region has 15 residues. Clones were read by immunoSEQ multiplex PCR, and TCRdb kept only the in-frame ones, dropping some. Altogether around 2.5 million clones are present, 93% being singletons, with the ten largest covering about 0.38%. Study-level findings and limits: Non-shared clonotypes displayed generation probabilities falling below those of clonotypes present in all four donors.

The specimen was naive CD4+ T cells from PBMCs. Described subset: CD45RA+ positively selected. The receptor's source is a man younger than 30 in good health. Some clones in this sample may be carry-over from other donors' samples. This chain links TRBV10-1 with TRBJ1-1; the D is unclear. CDR3 nucleotide sequence: TGCGCCAGCAGTGAGTCAGACTCGGAGCGGACTGAAGCTTTCTTT. Its translation is CASSESDSERTEAFF.